Listed below are T cell receptor beta chains from one sample, sequenced in a study of blood T cell repertoires in COVID-19. Only in-frame clones appear in the TCRdb table, and some are missing; sequencing was by immunoSEQ multiplex PCR. Of around 230,000 clones in the sample, 82% were seen once. The sample was peripheral blood. These receptors all stem from a woman aged 55-69 years with active or convalescent COVID-19. The CDR3 runs from the conserved cysteine through the conserved F or W. The order of the fields is V gene, clone size, J gene, D gene, CDR3 DNA, CDR3 protein. The D gene is left open where the match is weak. Clone size is not always given. Where it is, it says once, few, many or a class for expanded clones.

V: TRBV6-5
size: -
J: TRBJ2-1
D: -
DNA: TGTGCCAGCAGGCCGGGATCCATCCTTTACAATGAGCAGTTCTTC
CDR3: CASRPGSILYNEQFF

V: TRBV5-1
size: -
J: TRBJ2-3
D: TRBD1
DNA: TGCGCCAGCAGCTTGCAGGGGGACGCCACAGATACGCAGTATTTT
CDR3: CASSLQGDATDTQYF

V: TRBV27
size: -
J: TRBJ2-5
D: -
DNA: TGTGCCAGCAGCGCTTCTAGCCTCCGGGAGACCCAGTACTTC
CDR3: CASSASSLRETQYF

V: TRBV10-3
size: -
J: TRBJ1-2
D: -
DNA: TGTGCCATCAGTCCTAGAGGCGGGGAAGGCTATGGCTACACCTTC
CDR3: CAISPRGGEGYGYTF

V: TRBV7-2
size: -
J: TRBJ2-1
D: -
DNA: TGTGCCAGCAGCCGTCGAAGGGGATCCTACAATGAGCAGTTCTTC
CDR3: CASSRRRGSYNEQFF

V: TRBV19
size: -
J: TRBJ1-5
D: TRBD1
DNA: TGTGCCAGTAGGAGGGGACAGGGGGCGTATCAGCCCCAGCATTTT
CDR3: CASRRGQGAYQPQHF

V: TRBV4-3
size: -
J: TRBJ1-2
D: -
DNA: TGCGCCAGCAGCCAAATCCAGGGGAGCGACTATGGCTACACCTTC
CDR3: CASSQIQGSDYGYTF

V: TRBV18
size: few
J: TRBJ1-4
D: -
DNA: TGTGCCAGCTCAGGCCGGGGAAGTGAAAAACTGTTTTTT
CDR3: CASSGRGSEKLFF

V: TRBV5-1
size: -
J: TRBJ2-7
D: TRBD2
DNA: TGCGCCAGCAGTTTAACGGGACTAGCCAACTACGAGCAGTACTTC
CDR3: CASSLTGLANYEQYF

V: TRBV11-1
size: -
J: TRBJ1-1
D: -
DNA: TGTGCCAGCAGTTTTACTGGGGGCCTTACAGGCACTGAAGCTTTCTTT
CDR3: CASSFTGGLTGTEAFF

V: TRBV18
size: -
J: TRBJ1-1
D: -
DNA: TGTGCCAGCTCACCACCGACAGGACTGAACACTGAAGCTTTCTTT
CDR3: CASSPPTGLNTEAFF

V: TRBV5-4
size: once
J: TRBJ1-4
D: TRBD1
DNA: TGTGCCAGCAGCTGGGACAGGGGTAATGAAAAACTGTTTTTT
CDR3: CASSWDRGNEKLFF

V: TRBV9
size: few
J: TRBJ2-7
D: TRBD1
DNA: TGTGCCAGCAGCGTAAACAGAGTCGAGACAGGGGTTTACGAGCAGTACTTC
CDR3: CASSVNRVETGVYEQYF

V: TRBV19
size: -
J: TRBJ2-3
D: -
DNA: TGTGCCTCGGCGCTTGGGGCGACAGATACGCAGTATTTT
CDR3: CASALGATDTQYF

V: TRBV27
size: -
J: TRBJ2-1
D: TRBD1
DNA: TGTGCCAGCAGTTCCACAGGGGGCTTGGGGTTCTTC
CDR3: CASSSTGGLGFF

V: TRBV11-2
size: -
J: TRBJ1-2
D: -
DNA: TGTGCCAGCAGCTTAAGCGGGGGGGCGTACTATGGCTACACCTTC
CDR3: CASSLSGGAYYGYTF

V: TRBV21-1
size: -
J: TRBJ2-7
D: -
DNA: TGTGCCAGCAGCAAAGCGTCGGACAGGGTCCTTTCCGCCTCCTACGAGCAGTACTTC
CDR3: CASSKASDRVLSASYEQYF